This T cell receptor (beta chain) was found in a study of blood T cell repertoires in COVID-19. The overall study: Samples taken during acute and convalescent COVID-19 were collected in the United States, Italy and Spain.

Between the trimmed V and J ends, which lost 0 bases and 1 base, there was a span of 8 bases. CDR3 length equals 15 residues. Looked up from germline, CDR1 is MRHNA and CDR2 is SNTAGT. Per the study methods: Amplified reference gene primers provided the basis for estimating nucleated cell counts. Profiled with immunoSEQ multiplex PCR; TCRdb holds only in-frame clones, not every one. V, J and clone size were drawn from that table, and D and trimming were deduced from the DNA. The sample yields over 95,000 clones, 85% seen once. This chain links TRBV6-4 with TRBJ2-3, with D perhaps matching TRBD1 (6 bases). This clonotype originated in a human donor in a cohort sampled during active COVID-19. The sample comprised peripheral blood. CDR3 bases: TGTGCCAGCAGTGACTCGAACAGGGGCACAGATACGCAGTATTTT. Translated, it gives CASSDSNRGTDTQYF.